The clone carrying this T cell receptor (beta chain) has at least ten counts. A read error may produce the germline difference seen at one junction end. This sample was included in a study of T-cell reconstitution after alpha-beta-depleted transplantation in children. The germline CDR1 and CDR2 sequences are SNHLY and FYNNEI. The CDR3 runs to 13 residues. It was with unique molecular identifiers that the TCRbeta library was prepared. TCRdb reprocessed the PCR reads with MiXCR, giving one entry per CDR3 protein. The sample holds approximately 250,000 distinct CDR3 sequences, about 23% seen once. Sequenced material: PBMCs, taken before TCRalphabeta/CD19-depleted stem cell transplant. The TCR was taken from a girl aged 2-9 years with Fanconi anemia, due to receive a stem cell transplant. The rearrangement links TRBV2 to TRBJ2-1; TRBD1 matches 11 bases. CDR3 protein: CASRVTLGQGGIF. For the CDR3, the DNA is TGTGCCAGCAGGGTCACCCTGGGACAGGGGGGGATCTTC.